This T cell receptor beta chain was obtained from a study of blood T cell repertoires in COVID-19. This table comes from immunoSEQ multiplex PCR, and its TCRdb copy is limited to in-frame clones, with some not included. Among around 110,000 clones, 80% to 95% were seen once, and the ten largest hold less than 1.5%. CDR3 length: 16 residues. Per the germline V gene, CDR1 is ENHRY and CDR2 is SYGVKD. Trimming shortened V by 2 bases and J by 3 bases, and 14 bases separated the two germline ends. The sequencing sample was made of peripheral blood. This rearrangement joins TRBV10-3 to TRBJ2-1, with a possible D match to TRBD2 (6 bases). The receptor comes from a woman in her twenties or thirties with acute or convalescent COVID-19. This CDR3 reads CAISEPLRGSYNEQFF. CDR3 nucleotide sequence: TGTGCCATCAGTGAGCCTCTACGGGGGAGCTACAATGAGCAGTTCTTC.